This T cell receptor beta chain came from a study of PD-1 blockade in classical Hodgkin lymphoma. Time point described: newly diagnosed, previously untreated cHL patient sample. The protocol was immunoSEQ multiplex PCR, while the TCRdb copy is restricted to in-frame clones and leaves out a portion. The sample carries roughly 70,000 clones, more than 85% recorded once. The CDR3 runs to 18 residues. V was cut by 3 bases and J by 4 bases, with 25 bases left in between. Germline V gene data show CDR1 as SGHRS and CDR2 as YFSETQ. Input material: peripheral blood mononuclear cells (PBMCs). This TCR was sampled from a human donor with classical Hodgkin lymphoma. J is TRBJ1-2 and V is TRBV5-1; D remains ambiguous. The CDR3 sequence is CASSSLTGGGGPGYGYTF. The CDR3 DNA sequence: TGCGCCAGCAGCTCGCTAACGGGCGGTGGCGGGCCGGGCTATGGCTACACCTTC.